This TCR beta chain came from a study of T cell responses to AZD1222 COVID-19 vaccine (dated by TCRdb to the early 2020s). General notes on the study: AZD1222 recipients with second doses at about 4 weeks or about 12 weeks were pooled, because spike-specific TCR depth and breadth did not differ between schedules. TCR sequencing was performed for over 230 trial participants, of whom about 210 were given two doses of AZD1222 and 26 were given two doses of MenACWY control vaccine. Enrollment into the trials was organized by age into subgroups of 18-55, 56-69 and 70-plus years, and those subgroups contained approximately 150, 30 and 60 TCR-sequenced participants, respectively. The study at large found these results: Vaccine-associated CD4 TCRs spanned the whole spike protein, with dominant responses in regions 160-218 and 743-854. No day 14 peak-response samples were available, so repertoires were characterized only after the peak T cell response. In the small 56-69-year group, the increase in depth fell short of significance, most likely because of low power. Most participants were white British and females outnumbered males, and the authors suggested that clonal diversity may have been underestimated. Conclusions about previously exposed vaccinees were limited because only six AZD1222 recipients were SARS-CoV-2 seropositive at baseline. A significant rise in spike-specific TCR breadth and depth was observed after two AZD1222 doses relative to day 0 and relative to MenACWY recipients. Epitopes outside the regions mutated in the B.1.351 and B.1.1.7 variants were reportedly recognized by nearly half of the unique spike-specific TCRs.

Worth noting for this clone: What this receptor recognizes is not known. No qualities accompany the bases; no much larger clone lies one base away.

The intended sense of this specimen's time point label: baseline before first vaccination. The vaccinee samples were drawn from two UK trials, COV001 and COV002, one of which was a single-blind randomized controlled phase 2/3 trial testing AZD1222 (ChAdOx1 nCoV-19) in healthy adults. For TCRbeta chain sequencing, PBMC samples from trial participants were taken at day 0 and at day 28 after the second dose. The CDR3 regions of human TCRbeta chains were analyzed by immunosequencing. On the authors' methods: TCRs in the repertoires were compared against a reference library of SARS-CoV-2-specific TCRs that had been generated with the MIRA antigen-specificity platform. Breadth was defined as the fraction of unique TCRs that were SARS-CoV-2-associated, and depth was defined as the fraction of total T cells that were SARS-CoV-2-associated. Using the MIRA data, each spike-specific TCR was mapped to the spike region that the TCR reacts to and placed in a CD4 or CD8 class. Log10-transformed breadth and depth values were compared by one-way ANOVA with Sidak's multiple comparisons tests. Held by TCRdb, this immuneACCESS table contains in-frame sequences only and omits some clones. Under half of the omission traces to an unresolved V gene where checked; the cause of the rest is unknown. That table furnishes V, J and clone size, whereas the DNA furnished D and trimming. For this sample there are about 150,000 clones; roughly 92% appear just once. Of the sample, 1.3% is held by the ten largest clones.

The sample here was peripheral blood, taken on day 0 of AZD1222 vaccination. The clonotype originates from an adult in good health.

CDR3 loop: CASRDRGGGYTF. The nucleotide sequence is TGTGCCAGCAGGGACAGGGGTGGTGGCTACACCTTC. The chain is made from TRBV14 and TRBJ1-2; 9 junctional bases match TRBD1. V is trimmed back by 6 bases and J by 7 bases, and the junction contains 3 bases that no gene match accounts for. Taken from the germline V gene, the CDR1 and CDR2 loops are SGHDN and FVKESK. The CDR3 holds 12 amino acids from the cysteine to the phenylalanine. The retained sequence is limited to the CDR3, 36 bases, with the frame set at the first base.